The 20 T cell receptor beta chains in this list originate from one sample, sequenced in a study of human T cells and chemical hapten exposure. Time point defined: patch test 2, 6 weeks after DPC sensitization. Treatment given: therapeutic diphenylcyclopropenone sensitization with weekly scalp DPC. TCRdb analysed the RACE reads with MiXCR anew, one entry per CDR3 protein. Counted here are about 54,000 distinct CDR3 sequences, about 9.9% occurring once; the ten biggest clones make up over 1.5%. The sequences come from whole blood, collected in connection with sensitization to the hapten diphenylcyclopropenone (DPC). Every receptor here comes from a woman aged 45 to 65 with alopecia areata. Some clones in this sample may be carry-over from other donors' samples.

This clonotype was seen more than once but under ten times. This sequence joins TRBV24-1 and TRBJ2-2; weak D call: TRBD2 (5 bases). Trimming stripped 3 bases from V and 0 bases from J, with 16 bases between. From germline, CDR1 is KGHDR and CDR2 SFDVKD. The CDR3 has 18 residues. As DNA, the CDR3 is TGTGCCACCAGTGATCCAGGTGGAGGAGGTTCGAACACCGGGGAGCTGTTTTTT. It yields the protein CATSDPGGGGSNTGELFF.

The chain recombines TRBV7-2 with TRBJ2-3; perhaps D is TRBD1 or TRBD2 (5 bases each). The CDR3 loop spans 14 amino acids. The germline gives CDR1 SGHTA, CDR2 FQGNSA. V lost 7 bases to trimming and J lost 5 bases, with 16 bases between them. In DNA form, the CDR3 reads TGTGCCAGCACCGGGACCGAAGGGATAGATACGCAGTATTTT. Translated, it gives CASTGTEGIDTQYF. The whole variable domain, remainder taken from reference TRBV7-2 and TRBJ2-3, is GAGVSQSPSNKVTEKGKDVELRCDPISGHTALYWYRQSLGQGLEFLIYFQGNSAPDKSGLPSDRFSAERTGGSVSTLTIQRTQQEDSAVYLCASTGTEGIDTQYFGPGTRLTVL.

The rearrangement uses TRBV10-2 and TRBJ2-7; a possible D gene is TRBD1 (6 bases). The V and J ends lost 4 bases and 2 bases respectively, with 9 bases between them. This CDR3 comprises 13 residues. Germline V gene data show CDR1 as WSHSY and CDR2 as SAAADI. CDR3 amino acids: CASSVDRTYEQYF. In nucleotides, the CDR3 is TGCGCCAGCAGTGTGGACAGAACCTACGAGCAGTACTTC.

This clonotype was recorded at least ten times. This chain uses TRBV28 with TRBJ1-5, with D uncertain. Trimming stripped 6 bases from V and 11 bases from J, with 8 bases between. The CDR3 is 10 amino acids. Per the germline V gene, CDR1 is MDHEN and CDR2 is SYDVKM. CDR3 residues: CASSQLTQHF. CDR3 sequence (DNA): TGTGCCAGCAGCCAACTGACCCAGCATTTT.

This clonotype was counted only a few times. V and J are TRBV29-1 and TRBJ2-7; D unresolved. Germline CDR1 SQVTM, CDR2 ANQGSEA. The ends were cut back, 0 bases at V and 4 bases at J, with 4 bases in the middle. The CDR3 spans 11 residues. This CDR3 reads CSVEENYEQYF. The CDR3 bases are TGCAGCGTTGAAGAGAATTACGAGCAGTACTTC.

The table lists this clonotype with a few counts. The chain has TRBV6-6 and TRBJ2-7; TRBD2 aligns across 7 bases. The V segment lost 7 bases and the J segment 5 bases; nucleotides outside the gene matches: 5. This CDR3 comprises 12 residues. The germline V gene encodes CDR1 MNHNY and CDR2 SVGAGI (reference sequence). The CDR3 coding sequence is TGTGCCAGCACCCTTAGCGGGCACGAGCAGTACTTC. This sequence encodes CASTLSGHEQYF.

The chain links TRBV7-6 to TRBJ2-1; 9 bases are a match to TRBD1. V was clipped by 0 bases and J by 8 bases; unmatched bases: 5. The germline V gene encodes CDR1 SGHVS and CDR2 FNYEAQ. This CDR3 has 15 amino acids. DNA for the CDR3: TGTGCCAGCAGCTTAGCGGGACAGGGTGTGCATGAGCAGTTCTTC. It specifies CASSLAGQGVHEQFF.

The chain couples TRBV12-3 or TRBV12-4 to TRBJ1-5; TRBD1 matches at 10 bases. CDR3 length equals 15 residues. The trim removed 2 bases at V and 11 bases at J, leaving 9 bases unmatched. CDR3 in amino acids: CASSLWGQGPGTQHF. In DNA form, the CDR3 reads TGTGCCAGCAGTTTATGGGGACAGGGGCCGGGGACCCAGCATTTT.

This clonotype was detected only a few times. The chain uses TRBV12-2 and TRBJ2-3; the listed D gene, TRBD2, was not tested against the DNA. TRBV12-2 is a listed pseudogene. CDR3 size: 15 residues. The CDR3 sequence: CASRFEGLARDTQYF. CDR3 in DNA: TGTGCAAGTCGCTTTGAGGGGCTAGCGAGAGATACGCAGTATTTT.

There are a few counts of this clonotype. CDR3 coding DNA: TGCAGTGCTAGTATGGGTGTCGCCTACGAGCAGTACTTC. It codes for CSASMGVAYEQYF. The rearrangement uses TRBV20-1 and TRBJ2-7; D ambiguous. V was pared by 3 bases and J by 2 bases, with 11 bases between. The CDR3 runs to 13 residues. Looked up from germline, CDR1 is DFQATT and CDR2 is SNEGSKA (reference sequence).

The rearrangement links TRBV28 to TRBJ1-1; D is undetermined. CDR3 size: 11 residues. Per the germline V gene, CDR1 is MDHEN and CDR2 is SYDVKM. V was shortened by 3 bases and J by 8 bases, with 7 bases between the two germline ends. The CDR3 reads CASSFTREAFF. For the CDR3, the DNA is TGTGCCAGCAGTTTTACAAGGGAAGCTTTCTTT.

This clonotype has just a few counts. The chain recombines TRBV20-1 with TRBJ1-2, with D uncertain. CDR3 length equals 13 residues. The ends were cut back, 3 bases at V and 0 bases at J, with 8 bases in the middle. Per germline, CDR1 DFQATT and CDR2 SNEGSKA (reference sequence). The CDR3 is CSASLEPNYGYTF. DNA for the CDR3: TGCAGTGCTAGCCTGGAGCCTAACTATGGCTACACCTTC.

With regard to this clonotype: Since a much larger clone is just one base distant, this may be a read error. The conserved phenylalanine or tryptophan normally closing the CDR3 is absent here, so this likely arose from a read error. The chain employs TRBV7-2 and TRBJ2-5; TRBD2 might be the D (5 bases). The V gene's germline CDR1 is SGHTA and CDR2 FQGNSA. Deletions cut 3 bases from V and 1 base from J, with 9 bases between. This CDR3 is built from 14 residues. CDR3 in DNA: TGTGCCAGCAGCTTTAGCCTAGCCCAAGAGACCCAGTACTAC. It is translated as CASSFSLAQETQYY.

Details on this clonotype: This clone may be a read error of a much larger clone one base away. The J gene is TRBJ1-6, the V gene TRBV6-2 or TRBV6-3, with unresolved D. This CDR3 has 15 residues. V dropped 2 bases and J dropped 6 bases, with 11 bases sitting between them. CDR1 and CDR2 from the germline V gene are MNHEY and SVGEGT. CDR3 region: CASSYRQVANSPLHF. The CDR3 coding sequence is TGTGCCAGCAGTTACCGGCAGGTTGCTAATTCACCCCTCCACTTT.

The gene calls are TRBV4-2 and TRBJ1-3; tentatively, D is TRBD1 (6 bases). The CDR3 totals 17 residues. V was trimmed by 1 base and J by 0 bases, leaving 13 bases between them. Per the germline V gene, CDR1 is LGHNA and CDR2 is YNFKEQ. The CDR3, as DNA: TGTGCCAGCAGCCAAGTCGCTTGGACAGCCTCTGGAAACACCATATATTTT. Translating it yields CASSQVAWTASGNTIYF.

At least ten counts were recorded for this clonotype. The chain has TRBV7-2 and TRBJ2-1; D perhaps matches TRBD1 (5 bases). This CDR3 has 12 residues. In germline, CDR1 is SGHTA, CDR2 FQGNSA. Trimming cost V 3 bases and J 8 bases, with 8 bases left between them. The CDR3 DNA reads as TGTGCCAGCAGCTTTCAGGGCTATGAGCAGTTCTTC. Protein: CASSFQGYEQFF.

The chain combines TRBV18 with TRBJ2-7, with D possibly TRBD1 on 7 matching bases. Germline values: CDR1 KGHSH, CDR2 LQKENI. This CDR3 is built from 15 residues. V lost 5 bases and J lost 4, with 18 bases in between. CDR3 amino acids: CASSSRGGGRYEQYF. The CDR3 DNA sequence: TGTGCCAGCTCATCCCGTGGAGGGGGCCGTTACGAGCAGTACTTC.

This clonotype has a count of ten or more. The V call is TRBV6-2 or TRBV6-3, the J call TRBJ2-2; D remains ambiguous. Germline V gene data show CDR1 as MNHEY and CDR2 as SVGEGT. This CDR3 contains 12 residues. Trimming took 8 bases from V and 7 from J, leaving 11 bases between them. The CDR3 spells CASGPLNGELFF. CDR3 DNA sequence: TGTGCCAGCGGCCCCTTGAACGGGGAGCTGTTTTTT.

Many counts were recorded for this clonotype. V and J are TRBV7-9 and TRBJ2-7, with 7 nucleotides matching TRBD2. Losses at the gene ends were 4 bases for V and 2 bases for J; bases not matched to a gene: 8. The V gene's germline CDR1 is SEHNR and CDR2 FQNEAQ (reference sequence). This CDR3 is built from 15 residues. CDR3 in DNA: TGTGCCAGCAGCTCCCTCGGACGGGGGGCCTACGAGCAGTACTTC. Translating it yields CASSSLGRGAYEQYF.

This clonotype was detected ten times or more. The genes are TRBV18 and TRBJ2-1; no clear D gene. Germline assignment: CDR1 KGHSH and CDR2 LQKENI. CDR3 length equals 13 residues. The V and J ends lost 3 bases and 4 bases respectively, with 7 bases between them. The CDR3 nucleotides are TGTGCCAGCTCACCGGATACATACAATGAGCAGTTCTTC. Amino acid sequence: CASSPDTYNEQFF.